Presented here are 27 T cell receptor beta chains from one specimen sequenced in a study of T cells in Graves' hyperthyroidism and ophthalmopathy (dated by TCRdb to the late 2010s). The library was generated by multiplex PCR. The run used an Illumina HiSeq 2000. The TCR beta CDR3 regions were amplified from the RNA transcripts. For the first round of RT-PCR on the TCR CDR3, the HTBI primer set was used together with the Qiagen OneStep RT-PCR kit. Using fastp at Q25 and MiXCR, TCRdb reprocessed the public reads and kept productive beta chains. Each entry is one CDR3 protein sequence, shown with its most common DNA and genes. This sample lists 150,000 or so distinct CDR3 sequences; 9.4% were detected once. The top ten hold 22% of the sample. The material sequenced was blood. The receptors here all came from a woman aged 18-29 years with Graves' hyperthyroidism that later progressed to Graves' ophthalmopathy.

This clonotype was recorded at least ten times. V is TRBV12-3 or TRBV12-4 and J is TRBJ2-4; 7 nucleotides match TRBD1. This CDR3 has 15 residues. Trimming at V came to 6 bases and at J to 1 base, leaving 6 bases not matched to a gene. The chain's CDR3 is CASSPQGTAKNIQYF. Here the CDR3 DNA reads TGTGCCAGCAGCCCACAGGGGACGGCCAAAAACATTCAGTACTTC.

This clonotype has at least ten counts. The V and J genes are TRBV7-6 and TRBJ2-1, with 8 bases matching TRBD1. The CDR3 covers 14 residues. Germline V lookup: CDR1 SGHVS, CDR2 FNYEAQ. V lost 5 bases to trimming and J lost 6 bases; unmatched junction nucleotides: 6. Here the CDR3 DNA reads TGTGCCAGCAGCATGGACAGGGAACGCAATGAGCAGTTCTTC. Encoded protein: CASSMDRERNEQFF.

This clonotype was observed many times. The chain links TRBV18 to TRBJ2-3, with D possibly being TRBD1 (6 bases). Germline V CDR1 and CDR2: KGHSH, LQKENI. This CDR3 spans 13 amino acids. The V end was cut by 4 bases, the J end by 1 base, with 6 bases between. The CDR3 loop is CASSRTGTDTQYF. The CDR3 DNA follows: TGTGCCAGCTCACGGACAGGCACAGATACGCAGTATTTT.

This clonotype has a count of ten or more. The genes are TRBV19 and TRBJ1-5, with unresolved D. V was shortened by 2 bases and J by 3 bases, with 8 bases between the two germline ends. Germline-derived CDR1 and CDR2 are LNHDA and SQIVND (reference sequence). The CDR3 runs to 14 residues. CDR3 in amino acids: CASSINGANQPQHF. CDR3 coding DNA: TGTGCCAGTAGTATAAATGGCGCCAATCAGCCCCAGCATTTT.

This sequence joins TRBV6-6 and TRBJ1-6; D is possibly TRBD1 (6 bases). CDR1 MNHNY and CDR2 SVGAGI come from the germline V gene (reference sequence). The CDR3 is 14 amino acids. V was shortened by 2 bases and J by 6 bases, with 8 bases between the two germline ends. CDR3 amino acids: CASSYQGSNSPLHF. The CDR3 nucleotides read TGTGCCAGCAGTTACCAGGGGAGTAATTCACCCCTCCACTTT.

This clonotype was seen ten or more times. The chain uses TRBV19 and TRBJ1-1; D uncertain. Germline CDR1 and CDR2: LNHDA and SQIVND (reference sequence). Deletions cut 3 bases from V and 0 bases from J, with 8 bases between. The CDR3 is 14 amino acids. The CDR3 nucleotides are TGTGCCAGTAGTATCGGCAGGTTGAACACTGAAGCTTTCTTT. It yields the protein CASSIGRLNTEAFF.

This clonotype was picked up many times. The rearrangement uses TRBV7-9 and TRBJ1-1, with D possibly TRBD1 on 6 matching bases. This CDR3 contains 13 residues. The germline V and J ends were trimmed by 5 bases and 3 bases, with 10 bases remaining between them. Germline V gene data show CDR1 as SEHNR and CDR2 as FQNEAQ (reference sequence). This CDR3 reads CASSRQEYTEAFF. The CDR3 DNA follows: TGTGCCAGCAGCCGACAGGAGTACACTGAAGCTTTCTTT.

V and J are TRBV10-3 and TRBJ2-7, with 7 nucleotides matching TRBD2. The length of the CDR3 is 15 residues. V lost 0 bases and J lost 2; bases outside the gene matches: 4. Germline values: CDR1 ENHRY, CDR2 SYGVKD. CDR3: CAISESGGSTYEQYF. CDR3 coding DNA: TGTGCCATCAGTGAGTCAGGCGGGAGCACCTACGAGCAGTACTTC.

The chain carries TRBV20-1 and TRBJ1-1, with D perhaps matching TRBD1 (6 bases). The germline gives CDR1 DFQATT, CDR2 SNEGSKA (reference sequence). Trimming shortened V by 6 bases and J by 1 base, and 9 bases separated the two germline ends. The CDR3 consists of 12 residues. CDR3 amino acids: CSAQTGNTEAFF. CDR3 DNA: TGCAGTGCCCAGACAGGGAACACTGAAGCTTTCTTT.

This clonotype was seen only a few times. The conserved phenylalanine or tryptophan is not found at the CDR3 terminus, so this likely reflects a read error. This sequence joins TRBV10-3 and TRBJ2-7; a possible D gene is TRBD2 (6 bases). CDR1 ENHRY and CDR2 SYGVKD come from the germline V gene. The V gene lost 7 bases and the J gene lost 4 bases, with 14 bases spanning the gap. The CDR3 spans 13 residues. The CDR3 DNA is TGTGCCATCAAGGTCCGACTAGGGTACGAGCAGTACCTC. It translates to CAIKVRLGYEQYL.

This clonotype was seen ten or more times. This chain joins TRBV5-1 and TRBJ1-1, with D tentatively TRBD1 (5 bases). CDR3 length: 16 amino acids. CDR1 and CDR2 from the germline V gene are SGHRS and YFSETQ. V was clipped by 0 bases and J by 0 bases, with 12 bases between them. The CDR3 DNA is TGCGCCAGCAGCTTGGGGGTCAGGGCCATGAACACTGAAGCTTTCTTT. Protein sequence: CASSLGVRAMNTEAFF.

In this sample, this clonotype turned up many times. The chain joins TRBV7-2 to TRBJ2-5, with D possibly being TRBD1 or TRBD2 (5 bases each). The V end was cut by 1 base, the J end by 0 bases, with 9 bases between. The CDR3 is 15 amino acids. Germline lookup yields CDR1 SGHTA and CDR2 FQGNSA. CDR3 protein: CASSLGGRNQETQYF. The DNA of the CDR3 is TGTGCCAGCAGCTTAGGGGGACGGAACCAAGAGACCCAGTACTTC.

The gene calls are TRBV5-1 and TRBJ2-1, with a possible D match to TRBD2 (6 bases). Germline V gene sequence: CDR1 SGHRS, CDR2 YFSETQ. V was clipped by 3 bases and J by 9 bases, with 10 bases between them. The CDR3 spans 12 residues. The CDR3 DNA is TGCGCCAGCAGCTGGCAGGGAGGTGAGCAGTTCTTC. Translating gives CASSWQGGEQFF.

Many counts were recorded for this clonotype. This chain connects TRBV9 to TRBJ2-1, with 7 bases lining up with TRBD1. CDR3 size: 15 residues. CDR1 and CDR2 from the germline V gene are SGDLS and YYNGEE. The J segment lost 2 bases and the V segment lost 4 bases, leaving 6 bases of the junction unmatched. This CDR3 is CASSLGGTAYNEQFF. CDR3 nucleotides: TGTGCCAGCAGCCTCGGTGGGACAGCCTACAATGAGCAGTTCTTC.

This clonotype was counted at least ten times. The chain links TRBV7-9 to TRBJ1-2, with a weak D call TRBD1 (6 bases). Germline CDR1 SEHNR, CDR2 FQNEAQ (reference sequence). The CDR3 totals 17 residues. Trimming removed 1 base at V and 3 bases at J, with 18 bases between. The CDR3, as DNA: TGTGCCAGCAGCTTAGTTTTCGGGGGCGAGGGGGACTATGGCTACACCTTC. This sequence encodes CASSLVFGGEGDYGYTF.

This clonotype was seen many times. The V call is TRBV20-1, the J call TRBJ2-1; no reliable D call. CDR1 and CDR2 from the germline V gene are DFQATT and SNEGSKA (reference sequence). The V end was cut by 3 bases, the J end by 9 bases, with 15 bases between. The CDR3 covers 13 residues. In DNA, the CDR3 is TGCAGTGCTAGGGGTTTCCCAGGCGGTGAGCAGTTCTTC. Amino acids: CSARGFPGGEQFF.

J is TRBJ2-6 and V is TRBV3-1; D unresolved. The CDR3 is 17 residues long. The V gene lost 4 bases and the J gene lost 0 bases, with 13 bases spanning the gap. Germline CDR1 is LGHDT and CDR2 is YNNKEL (reference sequence). CDR3 DNA: TGTGCCAGCAGCCCAGAGGTACACCTCTCTGGGGCCAACGTCCTGACTTTC. This translates into CASSPEVHLSGANVLTF.

This clonotype was seen repeatedly, ten times or more. The J gene is TRBJ1-1, the V gene TRBV3-1; unclear D gene. Trimming left V 5 bases short and J 1 base short, with 14 bases between. The CDR3 loop spans 15 amino acids. The germline V gene has CDR1 LGHDT and CDR2 YNNKEL (reference sequence). The CDR3 coding sequence is TGTGCCAGCAGCTCTCACCAAGTAGGGAACACTGAAGCTTTCTTT. Translated: CASSSHQVGNTEAFF.

This clonotype was observed many times. The V gene is TRBV11-2, the J gene TRBJ2-1; tentatively, D is TRBD1 (5 bases). The CDR3 length is 16 residues. Trimming took off 3 bases at V and 0 bases at J, with 12 bases between the two ends. Germline assignment: CDR1 SGHAT and CDR2 FQNNGV. CDR3 coding DNA: TGTGCCAGCAGCTTTATTACAGGCCTCTCCTACAATGAGCAGTTCTTC. Encoded protein: CASSFITGLSYNEQFF.

There are many counts of this clonotype. V and J are TRBV5-5 and TRBJ1-5; no firm D call. The V end was cut by 1 base, the J end by 0 bases, with 8 bases between. CDR3 length: 15 amino acids. The germline V gene has CDR1 SGHKS and CDR2 YYEKEE (reference sequence). The CDR3 here is CASSLSLISNQPQHF. The CDR3 DNA reads TGTGCCAGCAGCTTGTCCCTTATTAGCAATCAGCCCCAGCATTTT.

This chain joins TRBV9 and TRBJ2-2; D remains unclear. The CDR3 length is 14 residues. Germline CDR1 and CDR2: SGDLS and YYNGEE. The germline V and J ends were trimmed by 4 bases and 4 bases, with 11 bases remaining between them. CDR3 sequence (DNA): TGTGCCAGCAGCCCAGAACGGGCCACCGGGGAGCTGTTTTTT. This gives the protein CASSPERATGELFF.

V is TRBV29-1 and J is TRBJ1-1, with no clear D. Germline values: CDR1 SQVTM, CDR2 ANQGSEA. V was trimmed by 4 bases and J by 0 bases, leaving 6 bases between them. The CDR3 is made up of 12 amino acids. The CDR3 DNA is TGCAGCGTTGCCCAAATGAACACTGAAGCTTTCTTT. It codes for CSVAQMNTEAFF. The full variable domain, with the rest looked up from reference TRBV29-1 and TRBJ1-1, is SAVISQKPSRDICQRGTSLTIQCQVDSQVTMMFWYRQQPGQSLTLIATANQGSEATYESGFVIDKFPISRPNLTFSTLTVSNMSPEDSSIYLCSVAQMNTEAFFGQGTRLTVV.

This clonotype was seen repeatedly, ten times or more. The CDR3 region has the DNA TGTGCCAGCAGTGAAGAGACAGGGTTTACTAACTATGGCTACACCTTC. This sequence encodes CASSEETGFTNYGYTF. The gene calls are TRBV2 and TRBJ1-2; 7 positions match TRBD1. Germline CDR1 and CDR2: SNHLY and FYNNEI. The V segment lost 1 base and the J segment 0 bases; nucleotides outside the gene matches: 5. There are 16 residues in the CDR3.

A note on this clonotype: A read error is possible here, since a much larger clone lies one base away. The chain links TRBV9 to TRBJ1-2; D unclear. Germline V gene lookup returns CDR1 SGDLS and CDR2 YYNGEE. The CDR3 has 14 residues. Here the CDR3 DNA reads TGTGCCGGCAGCGTAGCTCCAGGTGGCTACGGCTACACCTTC. Residues: CAGSVAPGGYGYTF.

This clonotype was seen repeatedly, ten times or more. V gene TRBV30 combines with J gene TRBJ2-3, with TRBD1 identical over 8 bases. CDR1 is GTSNPN and CDR2 is SVGIG in the germline V gene (reference sequence). The CDR3 consists of 16 residues. V lost 2 bases to trimming and J lost 2 bases; unmatched junction nucleotides: 9. The CDR3 sequence is CAWSWGRTGPTDTQYF. Written as DNA, the CDR3 is TGTGCCTGGAGTTGGGGACGGACAGGGCCCACAGATACGCAGTATTTT.

This clonotype was found a few times. V gene TRBV4-2 combines with J gene TRBJ2-1; D gene ambiguous. In germline, CDR1 is LGHNA, CDR2 YNFKEQ. Trimming pared 4 bases from V and 4 bases from J, leaving 11 bases between. The CDR3 loop spans 14 amino acids. CDR3 bases: TGTGCCAGCAGCCCATCTTTGGTGTACAATGAGCAGTTCTTC. It specifies CASSPSLVYNEQFF.

This clonotype was seen many times. The rearrangement links TRBV5-5 to TRBJ2-3; D is undetermined. Trimming stripped 5 bases from V and 5 bases from J, with 12 bases between. CDR3 length: 13 residues. The germline gives CDR1 SGHKS, CDR2 YYEKEE (reference sequence). As DNA, the CDR3 is TGTGCCAGCAGAGAGGTTTTCGGAGATACGCAGTATTTT. The encoded protein is CASREVFGDTQYF.